This is a list of T cell receptor beta chains from one sample in a study of CD4+ T cells in melanoma. Clones were sequenced by immunoSEQ multiplex PCR, and TCRdb holds only the in-frame ones, with some missing. The sample holds about 10,000 clones, around 65% seen once. Sequencing was done on a sample of cells from a culture (not recorded whether cultured in vitro). The receptors here all came from a human donor with melanoma. Both conserved end residues are trimmed from each CDR3. D genes are given only for firm matches.

J gene: TRBJ1-1; D gene: NA; V gene: TRBV9; CDR3 protein: ASSATGMDTEAF
J gene: TRBJ2-7; D gene: NA; V gene: TRBV5-1; CDR3 protein: ASSPSHAGSSYEQY
J gene: TRBJ1-4; D gene: TRBD1; V gene: TRBV6-1; CDR3 protein: ASSGNSGGNEKLF
J gene: TRBJ2-7; D gene: NA; V gene: TRBV2; CDR3 protein: ASTVVGGPYEQY
J gene: TRBJ1-1; D gene: NA; V gene: TRBV20-1; CDR3 protein: SARYRREAF
J gene: TRBJ1-1; D gene: NA; V gene: TRBV11-2; CDR3 protein: ASSFSVGKDF
J gene: TRBJ2-4; D gene: TRBD2; V gene: TRBV10-2; CDR3 protein: ASSDLAGGQNIQY
J gene: TRBJ1-4; D gene: TRBD1; V gene: TRBV15; CDR3 protein: ATSRRSGGASEKLF
J gene: TRBJ1-3; D gene: NA; V gene: TRBV6-5; CDR3 protein: ASSYLGAGNTIY
J gene: TRBJ2-5; D gene: NA; V gene: TRBV6-5; CDR3 protein: ASQGTRRQETQY
J gene: TRBJ1-2; D gene: NA; V gene: TRBV9; CDR3 protein: ASSVDSYYGYT